A selection of T cell receptor beta chains follows, all from one sample in a study of T cells in Graves' hyperthyroidism and ophthalmopathy. Each CDR3 protein gets one entry after TCRdb re-called the multiplex PCR reads with MiXCR. The sample lists more than 500,000 distinct CDR3 sequences, about 16% occurring once. Sequenced material: blood. These receptors were collected from a woman aged 30 to 39 with Graves' ophthalmopathy. The CDR3 runs from the conserved cysteine through the conserved F or W. D genes are given only for firm matches. Not all rows give a size; the values are once, few, many and, for expanded clones, a class.

.	many	TRBV20-1	TRBJ2-3	TGCAGTGCTAGAGCCCCCATCAGGGCAGATACGCAGTATTTT	CSARAPIRADTQYF
TRBD1	.	TRBV4-3	TRBJ2-7	TGCGCCAGCAGTACTGTCGGGACAGGGACCTACGAGCAGTACTTC	CASSTVGTGTYEQYF
.	.	TRBV4-3	TRBJ2-7	TGCGCCAGCAGCCAACAGTTTGGGGTGGTTTCCTGCGAGCAGTACTTC	CASSQQFGVVSCEQYF
TRBD1	many	TRBV11-1	TRBJ1-1	TGTGCCAGCAGCTTATTTGGGACAGGCGGCGAGGGAACTGAAGCTTTCTTT	CASSLFGTGGEGTEAFF
TRBD1	many	TRBV2	TRBJ1-2	TGTGCCAGCAGCGTCAAAATGACAGGGACTGTAGGCTACACCTTC	CASSVKMTGTVGYTF
TRBD1	many	TRBV7-9	TRBJ2-3	TGTGCCAGCAGCTTAGCGGACAGGGGGGCGACAGATACGCAGTATTTT	CASSLADRGATDTQYF
.	few	TRBV5-8	TRBJ2-2	TGTGCCAGCAGCACATGGACACCGACCGGGGAGCTGTTTTTT	CASSTWTPTGELFF
TRBD2	.	TRBV7-2	TRBJ2-1	TGTGCCAGCAGGTCGGGACTAGCGGGGGGCGGGAATGAGCAGTTCTTC	CASRSGLAGGGNEQFF
.	many	TRBV3-1	TRBJ2-7	TGTGCCAGCAGCCTTCGGACAGCCTCCTACGAGCAGTACTTC	CASSLRTASYEQYF
TRBD2	few	TRBV9	TRBJ2-1	TGTGCCAGCAGCGTAGGTCCTAGCGGGAGAGACAATGAGCAGTTCTTC	CASSVGPSGRDNEQFF
TRBD1	few	TRBV20-1	TRBJ1-2	TGCAGTGCCCTAAGACAGGGGGGAAAGGGCTATGGCTACACCTTC	CSALRQGGKGYGYTF
TRBD1	few	TRBV5-5	TRBJ1-2	TGTGCCAGCAGCTTGGGAGCAGGGGGCGATGGCTACACCTTC	CASSLGAGGDGYTF
.	few	TRBV28	TRBJ2-2	TGTGCCACGGCGCTAGACACCGGGGAGCTGTTTTTT	CATALDTGELFF
TRBD2	.	TRBV4-1	TRBJ2-3	TGCGCCAGCAGCCAAGACAGGACTAGCGGGAGATTCGGAGATACGCAGTATTTT	CASSQDRTSGRFGDTQYF
.	many	TRBV3-1	TRBJ2-6	TGTGCCAGCAGCCAAGACAGCTCTGGGGCCAACGTCCTGACTTTC	CASSQDSSGANVLTF
.	many	TRBV30	TRBJ1-2	TGTGCCTGGGCTACAGGGTTCGGCTACACCTTC	CAWATGFGYTF